The entry that follows covers one T cell receptor beta chain sequence. What it binds is not known. Naive CD8 cells comprised CD45RO-negative, CCR7-positively selected cells, excluding terminally differentiated effector memory CD45RA+ cells. TCRdb's table, derived via immunoSEQ multiplex PCR, lists solely in-frame clones and lacks some. This sample has around 1.9 million clones; approximately 92% occur once, and the top ten carry less than 2%. V gave up 2 bases and J gave up 8 bases, with 10 bases separating them. Germline CDR1 reads SGHVS; CDR2 reads FQNEAQ. This CDR3 has 13 residues. This record comes from a study of shared clonotypes between healthy human individuals. The study's findings and limits: Large depth notwithstanding, sorted-subset sequencing proved incomplete by rarefaction.

The TCR was taken from a man younger than 35 in good health. Some clones in this sample may be carry-over from other donors' samples. This sequence joins TRBV7-8 and TRBJ1-5, with D possibly being TRBD1 (5 bases). The sequenced sample consisted of naive CD8+ T cells from PBMCs. This CDR3 is CASSLLGHKPQHF. The CDR3 DNA is TGTGCCAGCAGCTTACTAGGACACAAGCCCCAGCATTTT.